The 6 T cell receptor beta chains listed next were all sequenced from one sample in a study of control samples from healthy donors and cancer patients. Generated by immunoSEQ multiplex PCR, the TCRdb table keeps only in-frame clones and is missing some. In the table there are 90,000 to 150,000 clones, about nine tenths of which are singletons. The sample comprised blood. All receptors come from a man in his forties in good health.

This chain joins TRBV6-5 and TRBJ2-7; the match to TRBD1 covers 7 bases. The V and J ends lost 0 bases and 2 bases, in that order; junction bases with no gene match: 4. The CDR3 sequence is 15 residues long. Germline V gene sequence: CDR1 MNHEY, CDR2 SVGAGI. The CDR3 sequence is CASSYSQGSTYEQYF. Here the CDR3 DNA reads TGTGCCAGCAGTTACTCACAGGGGTCCACCTACGAGCAGTACTTC.

CDR3 sequence (DNA): TGTGCCAGCAGCTTAGCCCCCCCCAGGTACGAGCAGTACTTC. It specifies CASSLAPPRYEQYF. The chain is built from TRBV11-3 and TRBJ2-7; no definite D call. CDR1 and CDR2 from the germline V gene are SGHNT and YENEEA. V shed 1 base and J shed 4 bases, with 11 bases lying between them. The CDR3 has 14 residues.

The chain links TRBV5-8 to TRBJ2-3; the D is unclear. Germline V gene lookup returns CDR1 SGHTS and CDR2 YDEGEE. The CDR3 is 18 residues long. With 0 bases removed from V and 0 bases from J, the gap between germline ends came to 17 bases. In nucleotides, the CDR3 is TGTGCCAGCAGCTTGGGGACCAAACCGCCCCCTAGCACAGATACGCAGTATTTT. Translated: CASSLGTKPPPSTDTQYF.

The DNA for the CDR3 is TGTGCCAGCAGTGAGAAGGGGCTGGGATACGAGCAGTACTTC. It is translated as CASSEKGLGYEQYF. J is TRBJ2-7 and V is TRBV2; D is perhaps TRBD1 (5 bases). Trimming left V 3 bases short and J 4 bases short, with 13 bases between. The CDR3 has 14 amino acids. Germline V gives CDR1 SNHLY, CDR2 FYNNEI. Drawing the rest from reference TRBV2 and TRBJ2-7, the complete variable domain is EPEVTQTPSHQVTQMGQEVILRCVPISNHLYFYWYRQILGQKVEFLVSFYNNEISEKSEIFDDQFSVERPDGSNFTLKIRSTKLEDSAMYFCASSEKGLGYEQYFGPGTRLTVT.

The chain has TRBV10-1 and TRBJ2-2; TRBD2 matches 10 bases. CDR3 size: 14 residues. V shed 9 bases, J shed 0 bases, and the junction held 1 base outside the gene matches. Looked up from germline, CDR1 is WNHNN and CDR2 is SYGVQD (reference sequence). The CDR3 reads CASSGGSNTGELFF. The CDR3 nucleotides are TGCGCCAGTAGCGGGGGGTCGAACACCGGGGAGCTGTTTTTT.

This chain connects TRBV6-4 to TRBJ2-7, with 7 bases matching TRBD1. The trim removed 0 bases at V and 1 base at J, leaving 12 bases unmatched. In germline, CDR1 is MRHNA, CDR2 SNTAGT. The CDR3 is 18 amino acids. The CDR3 protein is CASSDSIVRTGPSYEQYF. CDR3 DNA sequence: TGTGCCAGCAGTGACTCGATCGTCAGGACAGGACCTTCCTACGAGCAGTACTTC.